This T cell receptor (beta chain) was identified during a study of blood T cell repertoires in COVID-19. Study summary: Material from acute and convalescent COVID-19 was sourced from the United States, Italy and Spain. Nucleic acid was either cDNA or gDNA, and it came from T cells, B-cell-depleted T cells, or PBMCs.

With 2 bases removed from V and 1 base from J, the gap between germline ends came to 5 bases. This CDR3 comprises 12 residues. Germline V gives CDR1 SQVTM, CDR2 ANQGSEA. Some clones are missing from TCRdb's copy, which holds only in-frame ones; the method was immunoSEQ multiplex PCR. The data show about 210,000 clones, with around four fifths seen just once and 6.5% to 9% held by the top ten. Sequencing was done on a sample of peripheral blood. This TCR was sampled from a woman between 50 and 59 years old with active or convalescent COVID-19. The J gene is TRBJ2-5, the V gene TRBV29-1; D remains unclear. In nucleotides, the CDR3 is TGCAGCGTTGAACTCGGCCAAGAGACCCAGTACTTC. Protein sequence: CSVELGQETQYF.